The TCR beta chain under discussion was sequenced for a study of PD-1 blockade in classical Hodgkin lymphoma. The study, taken as a whole, reports: By C4D1 there was a significant rise in CD4+ TCR diversity but not in CD8+ TCR diversity. In newly diagnosed patients, baseline TCR diversity was reportedly below that of healthy donors.

All patients relapsed after autologous stem cell transplantation, and brentuximab vedotin exposure varied. Assay used: immunoSEQ multiplex PCR; TCRdb lists only in-frame clones, some missing. The data show some 22,000 clones, around 68% seen once. Concerning this clone: Its antigen is unknown.

V was trimmed by 4 bases and J by 0 bases, leaving 11 bases between them. The CDR3 sequence is 16 residues long. Germline V gene sequence: CDR1 SGHRS, CDR2 YFSETQ. The sample consisted of peripheral blood mononuclear cells (PBMCs), taken at baseline. The TCR comes from a human donor with classical Hodgkin lymphoma. This chain joins TRBV5-1 and TRBJ2-6; tentatively, D is TRBD1 (7 bases). The CDR3 DNA sequence: TGCGCCAGCAGCGCGGGACAGTTCTCTGGGGCCAACGTCCTGACTTTC. Translation gives CASSAGQFSGANVLTF. The full variable domain, rest sourced from reference TRBV5-1 and TRBJ2-6, is KAGVTQTPRYLIKTRGQQVTLSCSPISGHRSVSWYQQTPGQGLQFLFEYFSETQRNKGNFPGRFSGRQFSNSRSEMNVSTLELGDSALYLCASSAGQFSGANVLTFGAGSRLTVL.